Below, 4 T cell receptor beta chains from the same sample are listed, as sequenced in a study of blood T cell repertoires in COVID-19. Clones were sequenced by immunoSEQ multiplex PCR, and TCRdb holds only the in-frame ones, with some missing. Counted here are some 250,000 clones, around nine tenths occurring once; the ten biggest clones make up around 5%. What was sequenced was peripheral blood. The origin of the receptors is an older woman with COVID-19, enrolled during active disease.

The CDR3 spells CSSRGGRGNTEAFF. The CDR3, as DNA: TGCAGCTCCCGAGGGGGACGGGGAAACACTGAAGCTTTCTTT. This chain connects TRBV29-1 to TRBJ1-1, with D possibly matching TRBD1 (6 bases). This CDR3 comprises 14 residues. The germline V and J ends were trimmed by 8 bases and 2 bases, with 18 bases remaining between them. The germline gives CDR1 SQVTM, CDR2 ANQGSEA.

V and J are TRBV29-1 and TRBJ1-2; possible D gene TRBD1, 5 bases. V was shortened by 4 bases and J by 5 bases, with 11 bases between the two germline ends. Per germline, CDR1 SQVTM and CDR2 ANQGSEA. This CDR3 has 12 amino acids. Here the CDR3 reads CSVGRGGYGYTF. The CDR3 nucleotides read TGCAGCGTTGGGCGGGGGGGATATGGCTACACCTTC.

V is TRBV7-9 and J is TRBJ1-5, with D perhaps TRBD1 (5 bases). Trimming shortened V by 1 base and J by 2 bases, and 9 bases separated the two germline ends. The CDR3 loop spans 15 amino acids. Per the germline V gene, CDR1 is SEHNR and CDR2 is FQNEAQ (reference sequence). The CDR3 here is CASSLVGGGNQPQHF. In DNA form, the CDR3 reads TGTGCCAGCAGCTTAGTCGGAGGGGGCAATCAGCCCCAGCATTTT. Full variable domain (rest looked up from reference TRBV7-9 and TRBJ1-5): DTGVSQNPRHKITKRGQNVTFRCDPISEHNRLYWYRQTLGQGPEFLTYFQNEAQLEKSRLLSDRFSAERPKGSFSTLEIQRTEQGDSAMYLCASSLVGGGNQPQHFGDGTRLSIL.

Notes on this clone: One junction end does not reproduce the germline sequence, and a read error may be involved. The chain joins TRBV11-2 to TRBJ1-2, with 9 bases matching TRBD1. Germline CDR1 is SGHAT and CDR2 is FQNNGV. The CDR3 spans 13 residues. CDR3 region: CASSLDRGYGHTF. In DNA form, the CDR3 reads TGTGCCAGCAGCTTGGACAGGGGCTATGGCCACACCTTC.